These 11 T cell receptor beta chains were sequenced from one sample in a study of radiotherapy plus CTLA-4 blockade in lung cancer. Data came from immunoSEQ multiplex PCR; TCRdb stores just in-frame clones and leaves some out. Here the sample spans about 87,000 clones, roughly 86% being singletons. Specimen: peripheral blood, collected from a patient treated with radiotherapy plus ipilimumab. These receptor sequences come from a human donor with non-small cell lung cancer that progressed on radiotherapy plus ipilimumab.

The chain uses TRBV7-2 and TRBJ2-7; tentatively, D is TRBD2 (6 bases). CDR1 is SGHTA, CDR2 FQGNSA, per germline. The CDR3 has 14 residues. V lost 5 bases to trimming and J lost 2 bases, with 13 bases between them. The CDR3: CASSPQTGAYEQYF. The CDR3 DNA is TGTGCCAGCAGCCCCCAGACGGGGGCCTACGAGCAGTACTTC.

This clone was seen only once. V and J are TRBV7-2 and TRBJ2-1, with D possibly matching TRBD2 (6 bases). The V end was cut by 0 bases, the J end by 3 bases, with 12 bases between. Germline V lookup: CDR1 SGHTA, CDR2 FQGNSA. The CDR3 runs to 16 residues. CDR3: CASSLASGGLYNEQFF. The CDR3 coding sequence is TGTGCCAGCAGCTTAGCTAGCGGCGGGCTCTACAATGAGCAGTTCTTC.

The chain joins TRBV5-1 to TRBJ2-1, with TRBD2 matching over 7 bases. The CDR3 is 15 residues long. Germline V gives CDR1 SGHRS, CDR2 YFSETQ. The V and J ends lost 4 bases and 2 bases, in that order; junction bases with no gene match: 6. The CDR3 loop is CASSLLASTYNEQFF. The CDR3 DNA reads as TGCGCCAGCAGCCTACTAGCGAGTACCTACAATGAGCAGTTCTTC. The full variable domain, with the rest looked up from reference TRBV5-1 and TRBJ2-1, is KAGVTQTPRYLIKTRGQQVTLSCSPISGHRSVSWYQQTPGQGLQFLFEYFSETQRNKGNFPGRFSGRQFSNSRSEMNVSTLELGDSALYLCASSLLASTYNEQFFGPGTRLTVL.

The rearrangement links TRBV5-6 to TRBJ1-5, with 7 bases identical to TRBD1. This CDR3 spans 15 amino acids. The J segment lost 4 bases and the V segment lost 3 bases, leaving 7 bases of the junction unmatched. Per germline, CDR1 SGHDT and CDR2 YYEEEE. CDR3 region: CASSSTYRGNQPQHF. CDR3 bases: TGTGCCAGCAGCTCGACTTACAGGGGAAATCAGCCCCAGCATTTT. Full variable domain (remainder filled in from reference TRBV5-6 and TRBJ1-5): DAGVTQSPTHLIKTRGQQVTLRCSPKSGHDTVSWYQQALGQGPQFIFQYYEEEERQRGNFPDRFSGHQFPNYSSELNVNALLLGDSALYLCASSSTYRGNQPQHFGDGTRLSIL.

This rearrangement joins TRBV4-3 to TRBJ2-2; D remains ambiguous. The V end was cut by 8 bases, the J end by 1 base, with 14 bases between. The CDR3 runs to 15 residues. Germline values: CDR1 LGHNA, CDR2 YSLEER. Written as DNA, the CDR3 is TGCGCCAGCCGAAAAGTGGACGGGAACACCGGGGAGCTGTTTTTT. Its translation is CASRKVDGNTGELFF.

This chain uses TRBV28 with TRBJ2-5; 11 bases are a match to TRBD2. There are 16 residues in the CDR3. J was trimmed by 4 bases and V by 5 bases; bases with no gene match: 9. From germline, CDR1 is MDHEN and CDR2 SYDVKM. DNA for the CDR3: TGTGCCAGCAGTCTCTTAGCGGGGGGGCCTGTAGAGACCCAGTACTTC. Translation gives CASSLLAGGPVETQYF.

The chain has TRBV20-1 and TRBJ2-3, with D uncertain. The CDR3 length is 10 residues. Germline CDR1 is DFQATT and CDR2 is SNEGSKA (reference sequence). V lost 6 bases and J lost 3, with 4 bases in between. The CDR3 nucleotides read TGCAGTGCGGCAACAGATACGCAGTATTTT. This sequence encodes CSAATDTQYF.

The V and J genes are TRBV25-1 and TRBJ1-3; D is uncertain. This CDR3 has 15 amino acids. Germline CDR1 is MGHDK and CDR2 is SYGVNS. V was pared by 2 bases and J by 4 bases, with 12 bases between. The CDR3 bases are TGTGCCAGCAGTGAAAATTTTTTGGGGGGAAACACCATATATTTT. Protein: CASSENFLGGNTIYF.

The J gene is TRBJ2-1, the V gene TRBV5-1; the D gene is possibly TRBD2 (7 bases). Per the germline V gene, CDR1 is SGHRS and CDR2 is YFSETQ. V lost 6 bases, J lost 7 bases, and 17 bases lay in between. The length of the CDR3 is 14 residues. The CDR3 spells CASNYEGGRNEQFF. CDR3 coding DNA: TGCGCCAGCAACTATGAGGGGGGGCGGAATGAGCAGTTCTTC.

The rearrangement joins TRBV11-1 to TRBJ2-3; no reliable D call. In germline, CDR1 is SGHAT, CDR2 FQDESV (reference sequence). The CDR3 is 13 residues long. V gave up 8 bases and J gave up 4 bases, with 13 bases separating them. The CDR3 nucleotides are TGTGCCAGCTCTCGGCGTGGGGCAGATACGCAGTATTTT. Protein product: CASSRRGADTQYF.

V and J are TRBV19 and TRBJ1-2; possible D gene TRBD1, 5 bases. Germline V gene sequence: CDR1 LNHDA, CDR2 SQIVND (reference sequence). V lost 7 bases and J lost 3, with 15 bases in between. The CDR3 is 14 amino acids. CDR3 nucleotides: TGTGCCAGTAAATTGGGGGGGATGGACTATGGCTACACCTTC. Its translation is CASKLGGMDYGYTF.